The source of this T cell receptor (beta chain) is a study of blood T cell repertoires in COVID-19. Across the whole study: COVID-19 samples from acute and convalescent phases originated in the United States, Italy and Spain. From T cells, B-cell-depleted T cells, or PBMCs came the material, which was cDNA or gDNA.

The assay was immunoSEQ multiplex PCR, and TCRdb's table has in-frame clones only and misses some. The sample shows about 170,000 clones, 85% to 95% of them seen only once. This CDR3 has 18 residues. The V and J ends lost 7 bases and 0 bases, in that order; junction bases with no gene match: 11. This rearrangement joins TRBV23-1 to TRBJ2-6, with 8 bases lining up with TRBD1. TRBV23-1 is labeled an ORF, and its function is uncertain. The sequence was collected from a woman between 50 and 59 years old with acute or convalescent COVID-19. Sequenced sample: peripheral blood. The chain's CDR3 is CASKNPGQVISGANVLTF. The DNA for the CDR3 is TGCGCCAGCAAAAACCCGGGACAGGTTATCTCTGGGGCCAACGTCCTGACTTTC.